This TCR beta chain is drawn from a study of control samples from healthy donors and cancer patients. Sequenced by immunoSEQ multiplex PCR; TCRdb stores in-frame clones only, minus some. The top ten hold approximately 20% of the sample, which has over 75,000 clones, about 82% seen once. The source is a man aged 25-40 years in good health. Sequenced material: blood.

The CDR3 nucleotides are TGTGCCAGCTCACCACGGGGGAAGGAAAAACTGTTTTTT. Its translation: CASSPRGKEKLFF. The chain employs TRBV18 and TRBJ1-4; a weak D match, TRBD1 (5 bases). The CDR3 consists of 13 residues. The V and J ends lost 1 base and 8 bases respectively, with 8 bases between them. Per the germline V gene, CDR1 is KGHSH and CDR2 is LQKENI.